This T cell receptor beta chain was captured in a study of blood T cell repertoires in COVID-19. Whole-study context: Acute and convalescent COVID-19 specimens originated in the United States, Italy and Spain. The analysed material was cDNA or gDNA that came from T cells, B-cell-depleted T cells, or PBMCs.

Under the authors' procedure: Nucleated cell counts were estimated from reference gene primer amplification. Clones were sequenced by immunoSEQ multiplex PCR, and TCRdb holds only the in-frame ones, with some missing. That table furnishes V, J and clone size, whereas the DNA furnished D and trimming. This sample has about 41,000 clones; about 83% occur once, and the top ten carry less than 55%. The CDR3 spans 14 residues. Germline V gene lookup returns CDR1 MGHRA and CDR2 YSYEKL. V was shortened by 6 bases and J by 0 bases, with 9 bases between the two germline ends. The chain employs TRBV4-1 and TRBJ2-4, with D tentatively TRBD1 (5 bases). This TCR came from a woman of 80 years or more with active or convalescent COVID-19. Sample: peripheral blood. CDR3 sequence (DNA): TGCGCCAGCAGTGACAGCCTAGCCAAAAACATTCAGTACTTC. This sequence encodes CASSDSLAKNIQYF.